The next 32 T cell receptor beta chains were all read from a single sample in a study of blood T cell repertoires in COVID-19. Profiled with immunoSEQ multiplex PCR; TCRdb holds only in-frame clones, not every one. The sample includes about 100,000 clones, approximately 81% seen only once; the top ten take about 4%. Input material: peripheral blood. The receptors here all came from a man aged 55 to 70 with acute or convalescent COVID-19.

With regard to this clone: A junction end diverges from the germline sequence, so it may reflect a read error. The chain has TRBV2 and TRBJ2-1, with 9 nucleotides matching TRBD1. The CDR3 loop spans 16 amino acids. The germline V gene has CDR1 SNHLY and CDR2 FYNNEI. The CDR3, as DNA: TGTGCCAGCTGTGAAACCCCACGACAGGGGGGAGATGAGCAGTTCTTC. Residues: CASCETPRQGGDEQFF.

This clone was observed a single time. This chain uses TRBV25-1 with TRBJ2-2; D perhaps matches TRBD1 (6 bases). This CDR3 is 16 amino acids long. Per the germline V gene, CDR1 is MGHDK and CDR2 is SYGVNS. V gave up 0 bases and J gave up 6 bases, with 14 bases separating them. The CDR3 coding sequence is TGTGCCAGCAGTGAATACACAGGGACGATCCCCGGGGAGCTGTTTTTT. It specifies CASSEYTGTIPGELFF.

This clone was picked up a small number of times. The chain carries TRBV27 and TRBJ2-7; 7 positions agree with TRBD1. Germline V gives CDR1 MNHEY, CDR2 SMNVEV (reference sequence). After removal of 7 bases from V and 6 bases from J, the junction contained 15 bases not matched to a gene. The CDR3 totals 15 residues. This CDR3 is CASTPGGPTQGEQYF. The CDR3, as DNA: TGTGCCAGCACCCCAGGGGGACCGACTCAAGGCGAGCAGTACTTC.

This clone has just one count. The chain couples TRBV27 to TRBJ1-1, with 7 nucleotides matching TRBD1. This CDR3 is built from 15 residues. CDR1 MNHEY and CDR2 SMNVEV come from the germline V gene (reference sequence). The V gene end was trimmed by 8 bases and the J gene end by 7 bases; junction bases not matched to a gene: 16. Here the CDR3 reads CASRTPRDGTVEAFF. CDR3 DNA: TGTGCCAGCCGTACCCCGCGGGACGGGACAGTTGAAGCTTTCTTT.

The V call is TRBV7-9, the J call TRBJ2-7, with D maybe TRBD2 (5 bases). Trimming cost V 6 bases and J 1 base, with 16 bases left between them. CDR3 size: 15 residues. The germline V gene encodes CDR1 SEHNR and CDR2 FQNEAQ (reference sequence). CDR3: CASSRVSTGSYEQYF. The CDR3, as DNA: TGTGCCAGCAGTAGGGTTTCGACGGGGTCCTACGAGCAGTACTTC.

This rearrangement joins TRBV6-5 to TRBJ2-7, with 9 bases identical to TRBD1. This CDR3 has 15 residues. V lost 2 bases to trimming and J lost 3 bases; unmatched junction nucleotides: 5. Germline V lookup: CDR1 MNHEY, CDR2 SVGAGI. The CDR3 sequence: CASSYATGGNYEQYF. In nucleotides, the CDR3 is TGTGCCAGCAGTTACGCGACAGGGGGTAACTACGAGCAGTACTTC.

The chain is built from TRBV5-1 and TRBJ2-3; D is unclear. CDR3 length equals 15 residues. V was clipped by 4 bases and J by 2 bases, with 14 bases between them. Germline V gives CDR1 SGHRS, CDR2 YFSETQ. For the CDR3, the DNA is TGCGCCAGCAGCCTCCCACAGACAAACACAGATACGCAGTATTTT. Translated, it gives CASSLPQTNTDTQYF. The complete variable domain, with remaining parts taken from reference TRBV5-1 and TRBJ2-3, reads KAGVTQTPRYLIKTRGQQVTLSCSPISGHRSVSWYQQTPGQGLQFLFEYFSETQRNKGNFPGRFSGRQFSNSRSEMNVSTLELGDSALYLCASSLPQTNTDTQYFGPGTRLTVL.

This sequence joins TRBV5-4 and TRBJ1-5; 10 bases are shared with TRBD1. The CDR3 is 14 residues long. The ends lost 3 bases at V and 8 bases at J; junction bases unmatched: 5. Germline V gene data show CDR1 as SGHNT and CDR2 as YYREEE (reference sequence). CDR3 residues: CASSSDRGNEPQHF. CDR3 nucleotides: TGTGCCAGCAGCTCGGACAGGGGGAATGAGCCCCAGCATTTT.

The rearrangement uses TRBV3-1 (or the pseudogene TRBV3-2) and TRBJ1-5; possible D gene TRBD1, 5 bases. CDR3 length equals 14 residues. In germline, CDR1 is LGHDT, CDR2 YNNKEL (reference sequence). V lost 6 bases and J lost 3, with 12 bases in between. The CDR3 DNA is TGTGCCAGCAGTCCACAGGATTACAATCAGCCCCAGCATTTT. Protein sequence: CASSPQDYNQPQHF.

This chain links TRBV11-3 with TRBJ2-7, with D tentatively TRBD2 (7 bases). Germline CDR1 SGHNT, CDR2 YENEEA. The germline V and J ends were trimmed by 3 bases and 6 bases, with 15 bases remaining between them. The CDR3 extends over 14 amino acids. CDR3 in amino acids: CASSLGRGSLEQYF. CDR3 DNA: TGTGCCAGCAGCTTGGGGAGGGGGAGTCTCGAGCAGTACTTC.

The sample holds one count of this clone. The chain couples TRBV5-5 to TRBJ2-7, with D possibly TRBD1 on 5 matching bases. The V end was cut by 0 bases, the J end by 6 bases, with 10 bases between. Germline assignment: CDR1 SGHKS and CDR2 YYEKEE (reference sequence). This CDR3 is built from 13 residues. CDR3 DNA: TGTGCCAGCAGCTTGGTGGGGCAGTTCGAGCAGTACTTC. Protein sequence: CASSLVGQFEQYF.

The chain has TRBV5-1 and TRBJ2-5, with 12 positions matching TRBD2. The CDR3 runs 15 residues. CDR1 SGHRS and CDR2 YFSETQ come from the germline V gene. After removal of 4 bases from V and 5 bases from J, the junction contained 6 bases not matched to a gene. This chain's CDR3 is CASSTRTSGAETQYF. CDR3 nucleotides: TGCGCCAGCAGCACCCGGACTAGCGGGGCGGAGACCCAGTACTTC.

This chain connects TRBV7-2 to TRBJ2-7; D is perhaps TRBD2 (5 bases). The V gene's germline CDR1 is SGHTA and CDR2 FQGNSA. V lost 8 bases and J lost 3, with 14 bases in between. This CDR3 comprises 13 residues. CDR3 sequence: CASSSGSIYEQYF. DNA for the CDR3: TGTGCCAGCTCCAGCGGATCGATCTACGAGCAGTACTTC.

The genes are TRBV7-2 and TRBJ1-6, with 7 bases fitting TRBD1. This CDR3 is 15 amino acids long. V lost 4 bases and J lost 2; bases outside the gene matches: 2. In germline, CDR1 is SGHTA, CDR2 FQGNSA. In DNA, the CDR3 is TGTGCCAGCAGCTACACAGGGGCCTATAATTCACCCCTCCACTTT. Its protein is CASSYTGAYNSPLHF.

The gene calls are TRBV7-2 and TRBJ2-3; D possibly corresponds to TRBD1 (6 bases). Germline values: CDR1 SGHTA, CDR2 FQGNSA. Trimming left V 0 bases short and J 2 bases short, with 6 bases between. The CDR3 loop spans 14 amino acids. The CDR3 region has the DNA TGTGCCAGCAGCTTAGCGGGGGCCACAGATACGCAGTATTTT. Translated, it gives CASSLAGATDTQYF.

The CDR3, as DNA: TGTGCCAGCAGTACACAGGGGGGTCGTACTTTCTTT. Residues: CASSTQGGRTFF. The genes are TRBV6-5 and TRBJ1-1, with 8 positions matching TRBD1. The CDR3 spans 12 residues. Germline V CDR1 and CDR2: MNHEY, SVGAGI. Germline trimming cut 5 bases from V and 12 bases from J; bases unmatched to any gene: 8.

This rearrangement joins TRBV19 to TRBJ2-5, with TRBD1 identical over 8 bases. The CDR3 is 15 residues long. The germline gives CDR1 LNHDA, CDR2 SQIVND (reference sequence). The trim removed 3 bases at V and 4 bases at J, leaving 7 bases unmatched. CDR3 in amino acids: CASSIEKTGAETQYF. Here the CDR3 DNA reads TGTGCCAGTAGTATCGAGAAGACAGGGGCAGAGACCCAGTACTTC.

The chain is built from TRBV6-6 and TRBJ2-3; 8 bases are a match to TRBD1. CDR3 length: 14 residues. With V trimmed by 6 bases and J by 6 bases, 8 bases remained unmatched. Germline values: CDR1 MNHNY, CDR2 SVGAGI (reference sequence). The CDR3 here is CASRSTGATDTQYF. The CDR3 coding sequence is TGTGCCAGCAGATCGACAGGGGCGACGGATACGCAGTATTTT.

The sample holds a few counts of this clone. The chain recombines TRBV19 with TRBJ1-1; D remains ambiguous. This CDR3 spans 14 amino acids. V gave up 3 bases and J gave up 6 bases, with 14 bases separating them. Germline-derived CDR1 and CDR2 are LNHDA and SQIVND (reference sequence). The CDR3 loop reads CASSIPLRSAEAFF. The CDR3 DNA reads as TGTGCCAGTAGTATCCCGCTCCGGTCGGCTGAAGCTTTCTTT.

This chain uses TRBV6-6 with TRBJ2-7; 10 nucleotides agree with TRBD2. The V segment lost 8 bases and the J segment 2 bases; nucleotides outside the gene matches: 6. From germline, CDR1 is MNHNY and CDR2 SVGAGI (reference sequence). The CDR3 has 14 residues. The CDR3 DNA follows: TGTGCCAGCGGTGGACTAGCGGAGACCTACGAGCAGTACTTC. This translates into CASGGLAETYEQYF.

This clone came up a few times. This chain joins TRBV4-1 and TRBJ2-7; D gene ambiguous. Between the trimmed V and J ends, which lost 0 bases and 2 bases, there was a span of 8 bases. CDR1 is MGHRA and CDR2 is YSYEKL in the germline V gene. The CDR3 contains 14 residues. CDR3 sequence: CASSQDPSPYEQYF. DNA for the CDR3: TGCGCCAGCAGCCAAGATCCATCCCCCTACGAGCAGTACTTC.

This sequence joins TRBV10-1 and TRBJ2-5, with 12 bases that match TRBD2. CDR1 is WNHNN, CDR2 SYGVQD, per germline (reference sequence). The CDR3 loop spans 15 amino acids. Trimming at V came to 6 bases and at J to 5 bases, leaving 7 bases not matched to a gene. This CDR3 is CASRRLAGVGETQYF. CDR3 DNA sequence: TGCGCCAGCAGACGACTAGCGGGAGTGGGTGAGACCCAGTACTTC.

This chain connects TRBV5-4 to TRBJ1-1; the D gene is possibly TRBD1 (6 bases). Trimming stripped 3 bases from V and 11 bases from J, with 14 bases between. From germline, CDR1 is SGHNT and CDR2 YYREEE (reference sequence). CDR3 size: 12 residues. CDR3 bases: TGTGCCAGCAGCTCCACAGGGCGGCAGGCTTTCTTT. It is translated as CASSSTGRQAFF. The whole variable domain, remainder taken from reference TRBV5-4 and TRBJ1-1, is ETGVTQSPTHLIKTRGQQVTLRCSSQSGHNTVSWYQQALGQGPQFIFQYYREEENGRGNFPPRFSGLQFPNYSSELNVNALELDDSALYLCASSSTGRQAFFGQGTRLTVV.

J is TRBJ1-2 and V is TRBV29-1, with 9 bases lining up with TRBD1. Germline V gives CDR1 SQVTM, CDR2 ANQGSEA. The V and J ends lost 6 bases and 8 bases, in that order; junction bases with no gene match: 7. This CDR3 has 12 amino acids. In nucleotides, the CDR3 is TGCAGCGTGGGGACAGGGCTGGGCGGCTACACCTTC. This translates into CSVGTGLGGYTF.

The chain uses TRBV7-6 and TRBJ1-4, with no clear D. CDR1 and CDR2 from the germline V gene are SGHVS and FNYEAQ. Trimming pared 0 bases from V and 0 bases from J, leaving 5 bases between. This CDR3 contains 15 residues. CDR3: CASSLAGATNEKLFF. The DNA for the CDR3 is TGTGCCAGCAGCTTAGCCGGGGCAACTAATGAAAAACTGTTTTTT.

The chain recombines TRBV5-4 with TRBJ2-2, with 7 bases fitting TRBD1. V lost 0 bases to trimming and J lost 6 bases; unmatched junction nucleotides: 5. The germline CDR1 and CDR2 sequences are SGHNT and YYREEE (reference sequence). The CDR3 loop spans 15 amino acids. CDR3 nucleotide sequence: TGTGCCAGCAGCTTGGCCAGGGGGATCGCCGGGGAGCTGTTTTTT. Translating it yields CASSLARGIAGELFF.

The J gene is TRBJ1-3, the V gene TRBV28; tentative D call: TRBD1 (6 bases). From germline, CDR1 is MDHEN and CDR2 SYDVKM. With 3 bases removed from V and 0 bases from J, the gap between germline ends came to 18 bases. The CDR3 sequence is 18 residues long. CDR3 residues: CASSFPRTAFASGNTIYF. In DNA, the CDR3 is TGTGCCAGCAGTTTTCCCCGGACAGCCTTTGCCTCTGGAAACACCATATATTTT.

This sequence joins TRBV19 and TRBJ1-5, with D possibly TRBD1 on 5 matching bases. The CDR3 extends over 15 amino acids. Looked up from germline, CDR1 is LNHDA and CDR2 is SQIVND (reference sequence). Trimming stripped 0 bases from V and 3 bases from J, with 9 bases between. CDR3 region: CASSIEDRFNQPQHF. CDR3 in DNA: TGTGCCAGTAGTATAGAAGACAGATTCAATCAGCCCCAGCATTTT. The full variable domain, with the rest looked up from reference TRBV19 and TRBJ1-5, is DGGITQSPKYLFRKEGQNVTLSCEQNLNHDAMYWYRQDPGQGLRLIYYSQIVNDFQKGDIAEGYSVSREKKESFPLTVTSAQKNPTAFYLCASSIEDRFNQPQHFGDGTRLSIL.

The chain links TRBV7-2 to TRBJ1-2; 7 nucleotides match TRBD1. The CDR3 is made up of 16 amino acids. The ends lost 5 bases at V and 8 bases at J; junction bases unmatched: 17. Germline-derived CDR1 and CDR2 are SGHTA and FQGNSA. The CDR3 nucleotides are TGTGCCAGCAGCACAAACCCCCAAACAGGGGTCGGCGGCTACACCTTC. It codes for CASSTNPQTGVGGYTF. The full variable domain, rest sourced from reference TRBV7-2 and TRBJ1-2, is GAGVSQSPSNKVTEKGKDVELRCDPISGHTALYWYRQSLGQGLEFLIYFQGNSAPDKSGLPSDRFSAERTGGSVSTLTIQRTQQEDSAVYLCASSTNPQTGVGGYTFGSGTRLTVV.

Here the CDR3 DNA reads TGTGCCAGCAGCTTAGGATCCGCAGGTGAAAAACTGTTTTTT. This sequence encodes CASSLGSAGEKLFF. J is TRBJ1-4 and V is TRBV7-9, with D unresolved. The CDR3 is 14 amino acids. CDR1 and CDR2 (germline): SEHNR, FQNEAQ (reference sequence). The V and J ends lost 1 base and 7 bases respectively, with 10 bases between them. The whole variable domain, filled in from reference TRBV7-9 and TRBJ1-4, reads DTGVSQNPRHKITKRGQNVTFRCDPISEHNRLYWYRQTLGQGPEFLTYFQNEAQLEKSRLLSDRFSAERPKGSFSTLEIQRTEQGDSAMYLCASSLGSAGEKLFFGSGTQLSVL.

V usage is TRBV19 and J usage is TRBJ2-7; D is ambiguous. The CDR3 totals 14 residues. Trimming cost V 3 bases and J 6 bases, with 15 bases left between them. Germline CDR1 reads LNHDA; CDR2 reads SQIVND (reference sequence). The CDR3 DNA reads TGTGCCAGTAGTATTGAGGTTCGGAATTCCGAGCAGTACTTC. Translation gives CASSIEVRNSEQYF. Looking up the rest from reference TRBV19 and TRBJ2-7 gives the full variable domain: DGGITQSPKYLFRKEGQNVTLSCEQNLNHDAMYWYRQDPGQGLRLIYYSQIVNDFQKGDIAEGYSVSREKKESFPLTVTSAQKNPTAFYLCASSIEVRNSEQYFGPGTRLTVT.

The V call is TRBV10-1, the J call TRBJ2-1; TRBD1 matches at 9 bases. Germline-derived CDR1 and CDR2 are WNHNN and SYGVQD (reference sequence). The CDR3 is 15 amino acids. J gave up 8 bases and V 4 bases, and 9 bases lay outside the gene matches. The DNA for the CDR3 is TGCGCCAGCAGTGGGTCCGGGACAGGGAAGGATGAGCAGTTCTTC. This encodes CASSGSGTGKDEQFF.